This T cell receptor (beta chain) was identified in a study of early T cells in non-severe SARS-CoV-2 infection. Study summary: The authors sequenced bulk RNA from unsorted whole blood, leaving chains unpaired. Findings and limits, study-wide: In VDJdb matching, anti-spike CD8 responses were favored while private and CD4 specificities went missing.

Unique molecular identifiers were attached to individual cDNA molecules. A single record per CDR3 protein comes from TCRdb applying MiXCR to the 5' RACE reads. The sample consists of 40,000 to 60,000 distinct CDR3 sequences, about 6.2% of them appearing once. This CDR3 contains 12 residues. V was clipped by 2 bases and J by 3 bases, with 5 bases between them. Germline values: CDR1 KGHSH, CDR2 LQKENI. This clonotype was picked up a small number of times. No antigen is known for it. V gene TRBV18 combines with J gene TRBJ2-7; no clear D. The sequence was collected from an adult who was a healthcare worker with PCR-confirmed SARS-CoV-2 infection or an uninfected control (not recorded which). The starting material was whole blood, obtained at baseline. This chain's CDR3 is CASSPGNYEQYF. The CDR3 region has the DNA TGTGCCAGCTCACCAGGTAACTACGAGCAGTACTTC. Full variable domain (rest looked up from reference TRBV18 and TRBJ2-7): NAGVMQNPRHLVRRRGQEARLRCSPMKGHSHVYWYRQLPEEGLKFMVYLQKENIIDESGMPKERFSAEFPKEGPSILRIQQVVRGDSAAYFCASSPGNYEQYFGPGTRLTVT.